This T cell receptor beta chain was profiled in a study of blood T cell repertoires in COVID-19. Profiling relied on immunoSEQ multiplex PCR, and the TCRdb table lists in-frame clones only, not all of them. The sample yields about 120,000 clones, about 81% seen once. The CDR3 contains 13 residues. Per germline, CDR1 LNHDA and CDR2 SQIVND (reference sequence). V was pared by 10 bases and J by 4 bases, with 9 bases of the junction left unmatched. V gene TRBV19 combines with J gene TRBJ1-2; 7 nucleotides align to TRBD1. The TCR comes from a woman aged 45-65 years with acute or convalescent COVID-19. The sequencing sample was made of peripheral blood. Here the CDR3 DNA reads TGTGCCACCTCAGGGGGGCCAGGCTATGGCTACACCTTC. As protein: CATSGGPGYGYTF.